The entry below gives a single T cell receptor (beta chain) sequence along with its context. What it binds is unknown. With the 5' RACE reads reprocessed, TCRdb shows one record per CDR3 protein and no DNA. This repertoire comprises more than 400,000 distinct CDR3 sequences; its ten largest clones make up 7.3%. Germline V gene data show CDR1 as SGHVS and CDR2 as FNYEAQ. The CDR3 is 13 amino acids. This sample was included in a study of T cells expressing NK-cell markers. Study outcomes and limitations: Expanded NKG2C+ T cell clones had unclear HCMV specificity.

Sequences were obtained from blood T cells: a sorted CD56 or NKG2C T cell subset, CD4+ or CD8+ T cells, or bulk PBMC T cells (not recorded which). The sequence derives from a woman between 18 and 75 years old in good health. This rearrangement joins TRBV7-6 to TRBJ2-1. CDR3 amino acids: CASSRSAYNEQFF.